This TCR beta chain was captured by sequencing in a study of post-analysis software for immune sequencing data. Study summary: Several disease courses (relapsing-remitting, secondary progressive and progressive-relapsing) of multiple sclerosis were included. The study's findings and limits: Pronounced co-clustering by F measure was evident among identically batched samples. For normalized Chao1 diversity, multiple sclerosis patients scored significantly lower than controls did.

Sequencing libraries made from TCR beta cDNA carried unique molecular identifiers. From approximately 0.95 to 9.8 million T cells, 400,000 to 500,000 cDNA molecules were obtained. MiXCR, applied by TCRdb to the PCR reads, yields one record per CDR3 protein. The table lists hundreds of thousands of distinct CDR3 sequences, 53% of them singletons, with approximately 4.5% in the top ten. This clonotype was detected once. Its target is not known. The junction does not match germline at one end; this may be a read error. The sequence came from a girl aged 10 to 17 with multiple sclerosis. The material sequenced was blood.

The CDR3 coding sequence is TGTGCCAGCAGCCCGGGAGACAGAATTGTTAATTCACCCCGCCACTTT. It is translated as CASSPGDRIVNSPRHF. The chain combines TRBV6-5 with TRBJ1-6, with D perhaps TRBD1 (5 bases). This CDR3 comprises 16 residues. CDR1 is MNHEY, CDR2 SVGAGI, per germline.